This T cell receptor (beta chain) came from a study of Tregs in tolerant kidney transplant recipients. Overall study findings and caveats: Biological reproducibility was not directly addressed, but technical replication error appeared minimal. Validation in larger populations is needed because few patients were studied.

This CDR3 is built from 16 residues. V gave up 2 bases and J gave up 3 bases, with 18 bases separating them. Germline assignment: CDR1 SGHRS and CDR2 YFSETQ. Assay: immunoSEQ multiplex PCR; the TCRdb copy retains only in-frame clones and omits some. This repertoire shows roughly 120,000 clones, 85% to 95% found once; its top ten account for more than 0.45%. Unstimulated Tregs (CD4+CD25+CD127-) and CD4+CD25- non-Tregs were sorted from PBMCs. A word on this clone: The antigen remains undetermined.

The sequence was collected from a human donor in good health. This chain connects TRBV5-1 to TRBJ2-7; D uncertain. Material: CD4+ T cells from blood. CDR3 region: CASSLNRAPGIYEQYF. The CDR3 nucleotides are TGCGCCAGCAGCTTAAACCGGGCGCCCGGAATCTACGAGCAGTACTTC. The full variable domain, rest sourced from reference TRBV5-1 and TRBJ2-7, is KAGVTQTPRYLIKTRGQQVTLSCSPISGHRSVSWYQQTPGQGLQFLFEYFSETQRNKGNFPGRFSGRQFSNSRSEMNVSTLELGDSALYLCASSLNRAPGIYEQYFGPGTRLTVT.